Detailed here is one T cell receptor (beta chain). Its antigen remains unidentified. It has no much larger one-base neighbor in the sample; base qualities were not kept. TCRbeta CDR3 regions were amplified from genomic DNA using the immunoSEQ Assay, a bias-controlled multiplex PCR. The authors processed their data as follows. Within the assay, amplification of reference gene primers was used to estimate how many nucleated cells each sample contained. To quantify the absolute abundance of each unique TCRbeta CDR3 rearrangement, sequence reads were collapsed and filtered. For each sample, productive Simpson clonality was calculated as the square root of Simpson's diversity index over productive rearrangements. Here the immuneACCESS table is served through TCRdb, limited to in-frame sequences with V and J called. Missing clones are a known gap in these copies; in checked studies unresolved V genes cover under half, and the rest lacks a known reason. Clone size and V and J calls were adopted from that table, with D and trimming inferred from the DNA. A total of 35,000 to 45,000 clones appear in this sample, less than 85% of them only once. Clones ranked in the top ten supply approximately 23% of the sample.

The junction carries 9 bases between V and J, which are trimmed by 0 bases and 9 bases respectively. The germline V gene yields MRHNA for CDR1 and SNTAGT for CDR2. The CDR3 runs 13 residues from the cysteine to the phenylalanine. Only the CDR3 DNA stays, 39 bases, in frame from base 1. Whole blood was collected in K2EDTA tubes by collaborating institutions according to the institutions' own protocols. For TCRbeta analysis, collaborator samples were shipped as frozen whole blood, as isolated PBMCs, or as DNA extracted from either sample type. The data originate from a study of blood T cell repertoires in COVID-19 (TCRdb year 2020). About the full investigation: Samples covering the acute and convalescent phases of COVID-19 were provided by collaborators in the United States, Italy and Spain. The prospective study material was composed of cDNA or gDNA derived from T cells, B-cell-depleted T cells, or PBMCs. Subjects who had been exposed to COVID-19, were actively infected with it, or had recovered from it provided the deeply sampled blood TCRbeta repertoires that made up the dataset. The repertoires were released in a freely available public database intended as a resource for research on the immune response to SARS-CoV-2. Samples were obtained from the ongoing ImmuneRACE study (first 160 participants) and from 1,200 or so subjects provided by 6 global collaborators. Sample metadata almost always included a de-identified subject ID, COVID-19 status, age in years and sex. Where available, HLA class I and class II types were taken from metadata supplied by the sample provider and were not determined by assay-based typing. Study-level results and caveats: How much clinical and demographic metadata was included differed by source and by participant, and the metadata was provided uncurated.

This TCR was recovered from an older man with acute or convalescent COVID-19. The V and J segments used are TRBV6-4 and TRBJ2-1, with no confident D gene call. The sequenced sample consisted of peripheral blood. The DNA sequence reads TGTGCCAGCAGTGACTCCTTTATGGCTGAGCAGTTCTTC. It translates as CASSDSFMAEQFF.